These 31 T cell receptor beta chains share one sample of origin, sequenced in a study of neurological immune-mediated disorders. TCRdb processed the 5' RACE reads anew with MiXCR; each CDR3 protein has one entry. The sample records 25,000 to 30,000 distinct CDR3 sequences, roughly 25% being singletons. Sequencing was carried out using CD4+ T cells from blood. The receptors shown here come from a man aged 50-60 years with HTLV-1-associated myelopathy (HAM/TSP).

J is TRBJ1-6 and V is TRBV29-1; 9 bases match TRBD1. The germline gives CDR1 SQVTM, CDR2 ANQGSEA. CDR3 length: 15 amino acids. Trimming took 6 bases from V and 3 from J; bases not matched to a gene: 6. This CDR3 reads CSVRTGQGYNSPLHF. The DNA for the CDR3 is TGCAGCGTCCGAACGGGACAGGGCTATAATTCACCCCTCCACTTT.

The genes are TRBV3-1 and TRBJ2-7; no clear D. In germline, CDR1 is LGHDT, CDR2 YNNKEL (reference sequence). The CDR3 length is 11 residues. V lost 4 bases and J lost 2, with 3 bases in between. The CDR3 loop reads CASSRAYEQYF. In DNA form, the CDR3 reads TGTGCCAGCAGCCGGGCCTACGAGCAGTACTTC.

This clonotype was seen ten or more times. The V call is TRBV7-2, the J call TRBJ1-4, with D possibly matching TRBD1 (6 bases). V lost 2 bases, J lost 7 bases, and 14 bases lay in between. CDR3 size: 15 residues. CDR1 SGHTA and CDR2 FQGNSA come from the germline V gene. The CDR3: CASSLRGGESEKLFF. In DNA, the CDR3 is TGTGCCAGCAGCTTAAGGGGGGGAGAGAGTGAAAAACTGTTTTTT.

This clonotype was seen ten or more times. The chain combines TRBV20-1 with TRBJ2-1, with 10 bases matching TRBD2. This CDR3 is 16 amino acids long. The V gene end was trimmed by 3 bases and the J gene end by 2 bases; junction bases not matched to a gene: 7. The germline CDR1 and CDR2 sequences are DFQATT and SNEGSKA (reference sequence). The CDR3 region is CSASESSGGPYNEQFF. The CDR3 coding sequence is TGCAGTGCTAGTGAGTCTAGCGGGGGCCCCTACAATGAGCAGTTCTTC.

CDR3 bases: TGTGCCAGCAGGCCGGGACAGGGGGCTTACGAGCAGTACTTC. This translates into CASRPGQGAYEQYF. The V gene is TRBV6-6, the J gene TRBJ2-7, with TRBD1 identical over 12 bases. The junction had 4 bases not matched to a gene; V was cut back by 6 bases and J by 4 bases. This CDR3 comprises 14 residues. The germline gives CDR1 MNHNY, CDR2 SVGAGI (reference sequence).

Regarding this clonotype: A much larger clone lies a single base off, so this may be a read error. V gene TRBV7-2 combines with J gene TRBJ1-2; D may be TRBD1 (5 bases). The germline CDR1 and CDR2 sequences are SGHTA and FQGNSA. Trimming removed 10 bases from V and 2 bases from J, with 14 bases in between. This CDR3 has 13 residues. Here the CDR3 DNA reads TGTGCCACGGTAGTGGAGGGGAACTATGGCTACACCTTC. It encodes CATVVEGNYGYTF.

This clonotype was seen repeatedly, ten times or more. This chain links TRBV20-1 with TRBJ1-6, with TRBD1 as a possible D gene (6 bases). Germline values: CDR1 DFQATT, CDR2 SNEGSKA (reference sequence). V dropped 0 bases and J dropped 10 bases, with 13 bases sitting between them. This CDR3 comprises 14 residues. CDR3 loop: CSAREGWGASPLHF. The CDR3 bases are TGCAGTGCTAGAGAGGGGTGGGGGGCATCACCCCTCCACTTT.

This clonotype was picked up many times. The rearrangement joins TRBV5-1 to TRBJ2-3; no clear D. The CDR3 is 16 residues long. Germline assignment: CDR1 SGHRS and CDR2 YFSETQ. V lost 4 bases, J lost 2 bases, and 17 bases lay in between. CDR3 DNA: TGCGCCAGCAGCGATCCCGTGCAGATCTCCACAGATACGCAGTATTTT. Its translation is CASSDPVQISTDTQYF. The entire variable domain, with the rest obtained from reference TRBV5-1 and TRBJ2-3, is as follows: KAGVTQTPRYLIKTRGQQVTLSCSPISGHRSVSWYQQTPGQGLQFLFEYFSETQRNKGNFPGRFSGRQFSNSRSEMNVSTLELGDSALYLCASSDPVQISTDTQYFGPGTRLTVL.

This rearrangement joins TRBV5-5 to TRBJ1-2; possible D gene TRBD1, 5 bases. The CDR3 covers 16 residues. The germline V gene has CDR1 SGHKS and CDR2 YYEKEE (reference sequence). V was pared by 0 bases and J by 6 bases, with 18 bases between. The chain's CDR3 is CASSLVVGSSGNGYTF. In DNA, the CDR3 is TGTGCCAGCAGCTTGGTGGTCGGGTCCTCAGGGAATGGCTACACCTTC.

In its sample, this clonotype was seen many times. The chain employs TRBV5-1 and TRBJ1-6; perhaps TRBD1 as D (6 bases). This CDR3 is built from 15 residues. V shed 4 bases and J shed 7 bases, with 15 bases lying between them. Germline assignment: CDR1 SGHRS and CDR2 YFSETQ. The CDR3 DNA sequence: TGCGCCAGCAGCCTCCAACAGGGAGACAATTCACCCCTCCACTTT. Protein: CASSLQQGDNSPLHF.

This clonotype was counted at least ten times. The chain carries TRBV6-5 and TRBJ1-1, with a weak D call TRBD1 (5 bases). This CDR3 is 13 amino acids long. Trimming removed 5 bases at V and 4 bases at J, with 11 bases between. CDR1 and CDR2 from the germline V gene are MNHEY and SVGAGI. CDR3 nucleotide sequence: TGTGCCAGCAGTAACTATCAGGGCACTGAAGCTTTCTTT. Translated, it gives CASSNYQGTEAFF.

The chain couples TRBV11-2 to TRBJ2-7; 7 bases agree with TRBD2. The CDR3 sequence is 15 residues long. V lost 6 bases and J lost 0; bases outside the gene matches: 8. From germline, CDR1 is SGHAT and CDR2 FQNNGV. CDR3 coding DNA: TGTGCCAGCAGTCGGGAGGAGGGCCCCTCCTACGAGCAGTACTTC. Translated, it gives CASSREEGPSYEQYF.

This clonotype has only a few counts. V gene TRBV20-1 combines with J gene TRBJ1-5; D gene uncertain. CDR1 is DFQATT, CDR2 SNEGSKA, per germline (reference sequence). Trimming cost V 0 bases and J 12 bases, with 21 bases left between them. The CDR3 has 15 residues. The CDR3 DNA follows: TGCAGTGCTAGAGATAGGAACAAACCTTCCCGGGACCAGCATTTT. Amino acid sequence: CSARDRNKPSRDQHF.

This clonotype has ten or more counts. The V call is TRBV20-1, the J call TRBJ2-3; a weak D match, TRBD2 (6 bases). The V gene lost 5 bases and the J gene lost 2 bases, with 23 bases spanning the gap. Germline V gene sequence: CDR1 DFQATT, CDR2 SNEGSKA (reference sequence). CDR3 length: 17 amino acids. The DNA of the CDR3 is TGCAGTGCTGGAGTGGGGGGAGCCCCGAACCCCACAGATACGCAGTATTTT. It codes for CSAGVGGAPNPTDTQYF.

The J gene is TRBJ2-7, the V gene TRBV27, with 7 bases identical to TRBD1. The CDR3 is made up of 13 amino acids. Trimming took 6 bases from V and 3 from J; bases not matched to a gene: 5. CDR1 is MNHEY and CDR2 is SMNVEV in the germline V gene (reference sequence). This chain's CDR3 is CASRLGQSYEQYF. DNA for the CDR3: TGTGCCAGCAGGCTGGGACAGAGCTACGAGCAGTACTTC.

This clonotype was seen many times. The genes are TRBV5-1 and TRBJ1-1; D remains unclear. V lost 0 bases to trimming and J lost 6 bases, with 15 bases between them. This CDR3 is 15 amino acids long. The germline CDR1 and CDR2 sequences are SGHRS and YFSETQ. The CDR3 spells CASSLGFGSRSEAFF. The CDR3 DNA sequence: TGCGCCAGCAGCTTGGGATTTGGGTCTAGGTCTGAAGCTTTCTTT.

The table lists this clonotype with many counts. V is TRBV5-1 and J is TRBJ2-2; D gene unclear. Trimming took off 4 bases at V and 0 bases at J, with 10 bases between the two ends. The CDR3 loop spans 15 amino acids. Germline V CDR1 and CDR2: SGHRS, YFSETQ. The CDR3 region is CASSLDGSNTGELFF. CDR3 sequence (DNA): TGCGCCAGCAGCCTGGACGGTTCGAACACCGGGGAGCTGTTTTTT.

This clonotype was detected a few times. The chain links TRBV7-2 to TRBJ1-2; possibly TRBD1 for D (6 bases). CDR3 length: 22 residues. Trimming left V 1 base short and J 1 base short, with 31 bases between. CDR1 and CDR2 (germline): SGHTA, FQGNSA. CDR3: CASSLVQWEDRRQTRYNYGYTF. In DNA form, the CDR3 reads TGTGCCAGCAGCTTAGTACAGTGGGAGGACAGACGACAAACCAGATATAACTATGGCTACACCTTC.

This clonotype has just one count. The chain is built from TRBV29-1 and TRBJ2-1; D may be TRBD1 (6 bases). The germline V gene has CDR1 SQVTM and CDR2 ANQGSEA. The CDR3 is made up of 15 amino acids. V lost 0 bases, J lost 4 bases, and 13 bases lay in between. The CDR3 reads CSVEEGRGTYNEQFF. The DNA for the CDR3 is TGCAGCGTTGAAGAGGGCAGGGGAACTTACAATGAGCAGTTCTTC.

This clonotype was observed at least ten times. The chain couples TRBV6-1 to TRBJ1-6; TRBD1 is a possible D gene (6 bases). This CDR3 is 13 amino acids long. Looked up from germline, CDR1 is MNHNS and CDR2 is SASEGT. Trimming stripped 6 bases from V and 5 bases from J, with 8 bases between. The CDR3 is CASRTGNNSPLHF. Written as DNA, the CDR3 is TGTGCCAGCAGAACAGGGAATAATTCACCCCTCCACTTT.

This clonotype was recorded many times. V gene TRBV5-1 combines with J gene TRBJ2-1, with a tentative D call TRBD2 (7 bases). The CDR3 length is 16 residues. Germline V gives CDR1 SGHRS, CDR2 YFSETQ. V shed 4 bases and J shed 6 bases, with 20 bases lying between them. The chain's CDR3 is CASSPTSGGQTNEQFF. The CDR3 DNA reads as TGCGCCAGCAGCCCTACGTCGGGGGGCCAAACCAATGAGCAGTTCTTC.

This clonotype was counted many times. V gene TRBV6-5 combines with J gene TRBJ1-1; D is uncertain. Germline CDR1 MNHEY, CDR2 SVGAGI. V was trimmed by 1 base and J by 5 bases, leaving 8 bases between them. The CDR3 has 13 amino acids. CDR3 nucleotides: TGTGCCAGCAGTTACTACTTGACAACTGAAGCTTTCTTT. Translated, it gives CASSYYLTTEAFF.

Here the CDR3 reads CSVPSRGSTSQNTEAFF. Written as DNA, the CDR3 is TGCAGCGTACCGTCTCGGGGATCAACTTCCCAGAACACTGAAGCTTTCTTT. V gene TRBV29-1 combines with J gene TRBJ1-1; D gene unclear. CDR1 is SQVTM and CDR2 is ANQGSEA in the germline V gene. The germline V and J ends were trimmed by 6 bases and 1 base, with 24 bases remaining between them. CDR3 length: 17 amino acids.

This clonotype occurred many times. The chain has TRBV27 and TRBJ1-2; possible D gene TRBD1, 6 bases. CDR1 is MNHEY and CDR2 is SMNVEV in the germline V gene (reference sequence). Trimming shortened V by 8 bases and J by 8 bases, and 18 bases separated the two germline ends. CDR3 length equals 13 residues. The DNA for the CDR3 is TGTGCCAGCGGGACAACGGGGTTGCGCGGCTACACCTTC. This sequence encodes CASGTTGLRGYTF.

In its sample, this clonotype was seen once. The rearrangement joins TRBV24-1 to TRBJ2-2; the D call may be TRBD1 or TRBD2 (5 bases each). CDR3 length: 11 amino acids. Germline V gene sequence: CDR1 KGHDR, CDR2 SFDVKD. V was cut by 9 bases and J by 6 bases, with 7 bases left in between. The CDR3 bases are TGTGCCACCGGGGACCCCGGGGAGCTGTTTTTT. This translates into CATGDPGELFF.

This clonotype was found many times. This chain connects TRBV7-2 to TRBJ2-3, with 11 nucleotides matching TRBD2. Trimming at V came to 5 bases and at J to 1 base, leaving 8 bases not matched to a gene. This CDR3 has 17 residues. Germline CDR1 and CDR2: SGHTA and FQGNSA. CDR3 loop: CASSTPSGRLRTDTQYF. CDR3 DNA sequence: TGTGCCAGCAGCACCCCTAGCGGGAGGTTGCGCACAGATACGCAGTATTTT.

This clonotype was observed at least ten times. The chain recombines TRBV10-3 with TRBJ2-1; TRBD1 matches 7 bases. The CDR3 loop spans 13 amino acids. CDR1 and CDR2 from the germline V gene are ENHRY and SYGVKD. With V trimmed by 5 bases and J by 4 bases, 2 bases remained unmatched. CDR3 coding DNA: TGTGCCATCAGTCGGGACAGTTACAATGAGCAGTTCTTC. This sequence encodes CAISRDSYNEQFF.

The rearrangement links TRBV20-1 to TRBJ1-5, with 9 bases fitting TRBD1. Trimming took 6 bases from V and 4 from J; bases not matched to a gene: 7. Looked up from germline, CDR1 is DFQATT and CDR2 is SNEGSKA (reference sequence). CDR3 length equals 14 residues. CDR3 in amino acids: CSAQDRGGNQPQHF. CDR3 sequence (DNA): TGCAGTGCACAGGACAGGGGTGGGAATCAGCCCCAGCATTTT.

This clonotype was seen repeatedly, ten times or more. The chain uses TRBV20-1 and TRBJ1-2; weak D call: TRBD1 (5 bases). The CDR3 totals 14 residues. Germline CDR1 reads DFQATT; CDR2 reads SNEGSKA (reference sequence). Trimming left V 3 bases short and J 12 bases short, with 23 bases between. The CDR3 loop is CSASSGQGPGRDTF. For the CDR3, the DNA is TGCAGTGCTAGCTCAGGGCAAGGGCCCGGGCGTGACACCTTC.

In DNA, the CDR3 is TGCGCCAGCAGCTTGGTCCAGGGTAGCCTGGGGGAGCAGTACTTC. As protein: CASSLVQGSLGEQYF. V usage is TRBV5-1 and J usage is TRBJ2-7; TRBD1 is a possible D gene (5 bases). The CDR3 runs 15 residues. CDR1 and CDR2 from the germline V gene are SGHRS and YFSETQ. The V gene lost 0 bases and the J gene lost 7 bases, with 17 bases spanning the gap.

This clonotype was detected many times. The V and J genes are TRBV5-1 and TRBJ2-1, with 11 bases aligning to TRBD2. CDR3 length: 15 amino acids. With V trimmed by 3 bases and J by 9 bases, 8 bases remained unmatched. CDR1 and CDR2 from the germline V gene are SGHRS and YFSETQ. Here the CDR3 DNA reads TGCGCCAGCAGCTGGGGGACTAGCGGTTTGGGTGAGCAGTTCTTC. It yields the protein CASSWGTSGLGEQFF.